Below are 3 T cell receptor beta chains sequenced from a single sample in a study of blood T cell repertoires in COVID-19. Assay used: immunoSEQ multiplex PCR; TCRdb lists only in-frame clones, some missing. The table has roughly 220,000 clones, approximately 86% seen once. Input material: PBMCs or T cells enriched from blood (not recorded which). The receptors here all came from a woman in her forties or fifties with acute COVID-19.

The chain uses TRBV19 and TRBJ2-3, with 14 bases aligning to TRBD2. The germline CDR1 and CDR2 sequences are LNHDA and SQIVND (reference sequence). J was trimmed by 6 bases and V by 3 bases; bases with no gene match: 5. This CDR3 comprises 16 residues. As DNA, the CDR3 is TGTGCCAGTAGTATCCGACTAGCGGGAGGGATGGATACGCAGTATTTT. Protein: CASSIRLAGGMDTQYF.

The rearrangement joins TRBV27 to TRBJ1-6; possibly TRBD1 for D (6 bases). With 2 bases removed from V and 6 bases from J, the gap between germline ends came to 11 bases. Germline lookup yields CDR1 MNHEY and CDR2 SMNVEV (reference sequence). This CDR3 is built from 15 residues. The CDR3 sequence: CASSLLPGVNSPLHF. The CDR3 coding sequence is TGTGCCAGCAGTTTACTCCCAGGGGTTAATTCACCCCTCCACTTT.

The chain recombines TRBV13 with TRBJ1-5, with TRBD1 identical over 9 bases. This CDR3 has 15 amino acids. V shed 4 bases, J shed 3 bases, and the junction held 4 bases outside the gene matches. Germline V gene data show CDR1 as PRHDT and CDR2 as FYEKMQ (reference sequence). The CDR3 loop reads CASSWGQGNNQPQHF. CDR3 nucleotide sequence: TGTGCCAGCAGCTGGGGACAGGGCAACAATCAGCCCCAGCATTTT.